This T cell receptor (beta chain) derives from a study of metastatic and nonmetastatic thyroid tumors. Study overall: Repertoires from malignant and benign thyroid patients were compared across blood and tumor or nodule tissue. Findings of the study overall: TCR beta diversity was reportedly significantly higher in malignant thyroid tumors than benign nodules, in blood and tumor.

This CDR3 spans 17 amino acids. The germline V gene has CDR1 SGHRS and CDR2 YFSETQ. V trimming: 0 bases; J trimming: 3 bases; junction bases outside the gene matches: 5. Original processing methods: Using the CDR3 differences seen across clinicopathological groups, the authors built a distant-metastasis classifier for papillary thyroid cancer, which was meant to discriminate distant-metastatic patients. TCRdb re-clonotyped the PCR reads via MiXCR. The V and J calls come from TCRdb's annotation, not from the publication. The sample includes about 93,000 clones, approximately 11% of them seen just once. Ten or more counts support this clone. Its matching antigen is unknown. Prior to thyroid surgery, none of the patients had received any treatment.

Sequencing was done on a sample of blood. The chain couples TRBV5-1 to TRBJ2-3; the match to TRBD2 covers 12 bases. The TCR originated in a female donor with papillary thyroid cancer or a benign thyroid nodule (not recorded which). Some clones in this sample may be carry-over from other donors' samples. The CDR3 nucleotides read TGCGCCAGCAGCTTGGGATCACTAGCGGGAGGAACAGATACGCAGTATTTT. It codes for CASSLGSLAGGTDTQYF.